This T cell receptor beta chain was sequenced for a study of blood T cell repertoires in COVID-19 (dated by TCRdb to between 2020 and 2021). General notes on the study: Samples covering the acute and convalescent phases of COVID-19 were provided by collaborators in the United States, Italy and Spain. The repertoires were released in a freely available public database meant as a resource for research on the immune response to SARS-CoV-2. The sample metadata nearly always contained a de-identified subject ID, COVID-19 status, age in years and sex. Where HLA class I and class II types were available, the types were taken from metadata supplied by the sample provider, not from assay-based typing. The samples were drawn from the first 160 participants of the ongoing ImmuneRACE study and from 1,254 subjects provided by 6 global collaborators. The prospective study material was composed of cDNA or gDNA derived from T cells, B-cell-depleted T cells, or PBMCs. The dataset comprised deeply sampled blood TCRbeta repertoires from subjects exposed to, actively infected with, or recovered from COVID-19. General findings and caveats noted by the study authors: The quantity of clinical and demographic metadata differed by source and by participant and was supplied without curation.

TCRbeta CDR3 regions were amplified from genomic DNA by means of the immunoSEQ Assay, a bias-controlled multiplex PCR. Per the original workflow: Within the assay, amplification of reference gene primers was used to estimate how many nucleated cells each sample contained. Sequence reads were collapsed and filtered to measure the absolute abundance of every unique TCRbeta CDR3 rearrangement. For each sample, productive Simpson clonality was calculated by taking the square root of Simpson's diversity index across productive rearrangements. TCRdb took over this immuneACCESS table, retaining in-frame rearrangements with V and J assigned. Such tables are incomplete; in checked studies, under half of the missing clones stem from an unresolved V gene, and the remainder is unexplained. V, J and clone size derive from that table, while D and trimming were established from the DNA sequence. Within this sample are about 270,000 clones, with 75% to 90% of them counted one time only. The biggest ten clones account for under 2.5% of the sample.

Reading from cysteine to phenylalanine, the CDR3 counts 12 amino acids. Just the 36-base CDR3 DNA is kept, in frame starting at base 1. CDR1 and CDR2, per the germline V gene (reference sequence), are LGHDT and YNNKEL. Trimming removed 0 bases from V and 16 bases from J; the gene matches leave 5 bases unexplained. Comments on this clone: Its antigen is still unknown. No base qualities exist here, and no much larger clone lies one base off it.

Participants in the prospective study were aged roughly 18 to 100 years, lived in over 20 United States geographic areas, and enrolled through a virtual design. In the prospective study, participants were assigned to cohorts based on the clinical history participants reported in a screening survey and a study questionnaire. ImmuneRACE Cohort 3 recovered participants were defined by two consecutive negative NP/OP PCR tests, healthcare professional clearance, or symptom resolution. In the prospective study, whole blood, serum and a nasopharyngeal or oropharyngeal swab were collected from each participant by mobile phlebotomists. Prospective study participants could optionally give additional blood draws and questionnaires over an approximately two-month period. Before DNA extraction, prospective study blood samples were shipped either frozen or at room temperature.

The receptor's source is a woman aged 18 to 35 who had recovered from COVID-19. The sequence links TRBV3-1 (or the pseudogene TRBV3-2) to TRBJ2-1, with 8 bases aligning to TRBD2. The sample comprised PBMCs or T cells enriched from blood (not recorded which). The DNA reads as follows: TGTGCCAGCAGCCAAGATAGCGGGGCCCCCTTCTTC. Translated, it gives CASSQDSGAPFF.